These 5 T cell receptor beta chains were sequenced from one sample in a study of cytomegalovirus exposure and HLA in healthy donors. Primers for the PCR totalled 60 Vbeta and 13 Jbeta. Only in-frame clones appear in the TCRdb table, and some are missing; sequencing was by immunoSEQ multiplex PCR. The table shows under 80,000 clones, with just under 75% occurring only once. Source material: PBMCs. Receptor source: a woman in her twenties or thirties in good health and CMV-seronegative.

The chain carries TRBV5-4 and TRBJ1-5; D is possibly TRBD1 (5 bases). Germline V gene sequence: CDR1 SGHNT, CDR2 YYREEE (reference sequence). The CDR3 is made up of 14 amino acids. Between the trimmed V and J ends, which lost 0 bases and 7 bases, there was a span of 11 bases. The CDR3 DNA follows: TGTGCCAGCAGCTTGGCTGGCTGGGGCCAGCCCCAGCATTTT. Its protein is CASSLAGWGQPQHF.

On this clone: The identical CDR3 is also encoded by other nucleotide sequences in the sample. The genes are TRBV27 and TRBJ1-4; 8 nucleotides align to TRBD1. CDR1 MNHEY and CDR2 SMNVEV come from the germline V gene (reference sequence). V was pared by 1 base and J by 7 bases, with 2 bases of the junction left unmatched. The CDR3 is 14 residues long. The CDR3 protein is CASSLYRGGEKLFF. The CDR3 nucleotides are TGTGCCAGCAGTTTATACAGGGGGGGTGAAAAACTGTTTTTT. Combining the CDR3 with reference TRBV27 and TRBJ1-4 gives the whole variable domain EAQVTQNPRYLITVTGKKLTVTCSQNMNHEYMSWYRQDPGLGLRQIYYSMNVEVTDKGDVPEGYKVSRKEKRNFPLILESPSPNQTSLYFCASSLYRGGEKLFFGSGTQLSVL.

J is TRBJ2-1 and V is TRBV5-1; 7 positions agree with TRBD2. J gave up 4 bases and V 0 bases, and 10 bases lay outside the gene matches. The CDR3 covers 17 residues. The germline V gene has CDR1 SGHRS and CDR2 YFSETQ. CDR3 in amino acids: CASSLARVGGGYNEQFF. In DNA, the CDR3 is TGCGCCAGCAGCTTGGCCAGGGTGGGGGGGGGTTACAATGAGCAGTTCTTC. The full variable domain, completed using reference TRBV5-1 and TRBJ2-1, is KAGVTQTPRYLIKTRGQQVTLSCSPISGHRSVSWYQQTPGQGLQFLFEYFSETQRNKGNFPGRFSGRQFSNSRSEMNVSTLELGDSALYLCASSLARVGGGYNEQFFGPGTRLTVL.

A few counts support this clone. This chain uses TRBV19 with TRBJ1-5, with TRBD1 as a possible D gene (6 bases). The germline gives CDR1 LNHDA, CDR2 SQIVND (reference sequence). This CDR3 contains 18 residues. Trimming shortened V by 7 bases and J by 0 bases, and 22 bases separated the two germline ends. CDR3 loop: CASTSGQISYYSNQPQHF. In nucleotides, the CDR3 is TGTGCCAGTACCAGCGGACAGATTAGTTATTATAGCAATCAGCCCCAGCATTTT.

This clone was found a few times. The chain employs TRBV25-1 and TRBJ2-7, with D maybe TRBD1 (5 bases). Germline CDR1 MGHDK, CDR2 SYGVNS. The length of the CDR3 is 15 residues. V lost 2 bases, J lost 5 bases, and 16 bases lay in between. CDR3 in DNA: TGTGCCAGCAGTGAACTGAGCCAAATAGGGGACGAGCAGTACTTC. Translating it yields CASSELSQIGDEQYF.